This T cell receptor beta chain is drawn from a study of blood T cells in healthy people across ages. At the level of the study: Capturing about one barcoded beta molecule per two T cells was achieved by template switching. Overall study results and limits: Long-lived and aged donors differed, with more naive CD4+ cells and higher diversity in the long-lived.

With regard to this clonotype: Its antigen is not known.

Next came a second PCR, run for about 7 to 12 cycles, which used a sample-barcoded 5' primer along with a J-beta primer mix. Unique molecular identifiers of 12 random nucleotides labeled each cDNA. TCRdb re-derived calls from the 5' RACE reads in MiXCR, one entry per CDR3 protein. This table holds hundreds of thousands of distinct CDR3 sequences, over 40% found once. This CDR3 has 16 residues. Germline values: CDR1 MNHEY, CDR2 SVGAGI. Unmatched junction bases numbered 5, after V lost 1 base and J lost 0 bases. The material sequenced was blood. This TCR derives from a man older than 75 in good health. The rearrangement links TRBV6-5 to TRBJ2-7; 8 bases agree with TRBD1. DNA for the CDR3: TGTGCCAGCAGTTACTACAGGGGGTCCCCCTCCTACGAGCAGTACTTC. Encoded protein: CASSYYRGSPSYEQYF.